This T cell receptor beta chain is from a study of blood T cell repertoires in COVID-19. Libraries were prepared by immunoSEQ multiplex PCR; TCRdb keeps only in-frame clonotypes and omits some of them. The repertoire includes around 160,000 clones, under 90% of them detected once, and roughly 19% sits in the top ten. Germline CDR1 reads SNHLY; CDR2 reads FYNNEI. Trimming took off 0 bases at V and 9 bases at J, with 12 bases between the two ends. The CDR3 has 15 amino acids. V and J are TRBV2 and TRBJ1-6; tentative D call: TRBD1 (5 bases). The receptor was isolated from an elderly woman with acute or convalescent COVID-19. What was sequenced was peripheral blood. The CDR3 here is CASSEARGGGSPLHF. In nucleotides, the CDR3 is TGTGCCAGCAGTGAAGCCCGTGGGGGGGGTTCACCCCTCCACTTT. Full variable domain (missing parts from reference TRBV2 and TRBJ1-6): EPEVTQTPSHQVTQMGQEVILRCVPISNHLYFYWYRQILGQKVEFLVSFYNNEISEKSEIFDDQFSVERPDGSNFTLKIRSTKLEDSAMYFCASSEARGGGSPLHFGNGTRLTVT.